This T cell receptor beta chain was sequenced for a study of shared clonotypes between healthy human individuals. This CDR3 is 12 amino acids long. CDR1 is SNHLY and CDR2 is FYNNEI in the germline V gene. V was trimmed by 3 bases and J by 4 bases, leaving 6 bases between them. Profiled with immunoSEQ multiplex PCR; TCRdb holds only in-frame clones, not every one. The table lists approximately 2,000,000 clones, about 90% of them singletons. Material: naive CD4+ T cells from PBMCs. The subset denotes: CD45RA+ positively selected. V and J are TRBV2 and TRBJ1-2; no clear D. The source is a man aged 18 to 29 in good health. Some clones in this sample may be carry-over from other donors' samples. The CDR3 region is CASSDSTYGYTF. CDR3 bases: TGTGCCAGCAGTGACAGTACCTATGGCTACACCTTC.